This T cell receptor beta chain was captured by sequencing in a study of cytomegalovirus exposure and HLA in healthy donors. The germline CDR1 and CDR2 sequences are MNHNS and SASEGT. V shed 2 bases and J 5 bases; nucleotides not matched to a gene: 8. The CDR3 has 16 residues. PCR employed 60 Vbeta and 13 Jbeta primers. Sequenced by immunoSEQ multiplex PCR; TCRdb stores in-frame clones only, minus some. The table shows some 160,000 clones, with about 78% occurring only once. Donors showed nominal health when sampled, although they likely had unrecorded immune exposures. The receptor was isolated from a man aged 40-50 years in good health and CMV-seronegative. This chain joins TRBV6-1 and TRBJ2-2; 7 bases are shared with TRBD1. The sequenced sample was PBMCs. CDR3 nucleotides: TGTGCCAGCAGTGAAATGGGGACAGTGACAACCGGGGAGCTGTTTTTT. Translated: CASSEMGTVTTGELFF.